Below are 24 T cell receptor beta chains sequenced from a single sample in a study of cytomegalovirus exposure and HLA in healthy donors. TCRdb keeps only in-frame clones here, not all; method: immunoSEQ multiplex PCR. Of some 110,000 clones in the sample, approximately 91% were seen once. The specimen was PBMCs. The receptors were sampled from a man between 18 and 29 years old in good health and CMV-seropositive.

The chain combines TRBV7-6 with TRBJ2-5; 12 bases match TRBD2. This CDR3 is 17 amino acids long. Germline loops: CDR1 SGHVS, CDR2 FNYEAQ. V lost 6 bases and J lost 7; bases outside the gene matches: 15. CDR3 DNA: TGTGCCAGCAGTTACTACGGACTAGCGGGGACAGCAGGGACCCAGTACTTC. Translated: CASSYYGLAGTAGTQYF.

The chain employs TRBV18 and TRBJ2-5, with 8 bases identical to TRBD1. CDR3 length equals 16 residues. V trimming: 0 bases; J trimming: 2 bases; junction bases outside the gene matches: 5. The germline V gene has CDR1 KGHSH and CDR2 LQKENI. CDR3 sequence reads: CASSPPGTGNQETQYF. In DNA, the CDR3 is TGTGCCAGCTCACCACCTGGGACAGGTAATCAAGAGACCCAGTACTTC.

J is TRBJ1-5 and V is TRBV6-1, with D maybe TRBD1 (5 bases). This CDR3 comprises 13 residues. The ends were cut back, 8 bases at V and 5 bases at J, with 13 bases in the middle. CDR1 and CDR2 from the germline V gene are MNHNS and SASEGT. CDR3 in amino acids: CASAREGDQPQHF. Written as DNA, the CDR3 is TGTGCCAGCGCCAGGGAGGGCGATCAGCCCCAGCATTTT.

The V gene is TRBV11-2, the J gene TRBJ2-7; possibly TRBD2 for D (6 bases). CDR1 is SGHAT, CDR2 FQNNGV, per germline. This CDR3 contains 16 residues. Deletions cut 1 base from V and 3 bases from J, with 16 bases between. The CDR3 protein is CASSLGGGRIGYEQYF. DNA for the CDR3: TGTGCCAGCAGCTTAGGAGGAGGGAGGATTGGCTACGAGCAGTACTTC. The full variable domain, rest sourced from reference TRBV11-2 and TRBJ2-7, is EAGVAQSPRYKIIEKRQSVAFWCNPISGHATLYWYQQILGQGPKLLIQFQNNGVVDDSQLPKDRFSAERLKGVDSTLKIQPAKLEDSAVYLCASSLGGGRIGYEQYFGPGTRLTVT.

The chain employs TRBV18 and TRBJ1-5, with 8 positions matching TRBD1. Per the germline V gene, CDR1 is KGHSH and CDR2 is LQKENI. The CDR3 runs 14 residues. V lost 6 bases, J lost 2 bases, and 3 bases stayed unmatched. The DNA for the CDR3 is TGTGCCAGCTCGCAGGGGGCCGGCAATCAGCCCCAGCATTTT. Protein sequence: CASSQGAGNQPQHF.

The chain couples TRBV7-9 to TRBJ1-2; 7 bases are shared with TRBD1. Germline CDR1 SEHNR, CDR2 FQNEAQ (reference sequence). The CDR3 runs 13 residues. The J segment lost 5 bases and the V segment lost 7 bases, leaving 7 bases of the junction unmatched. The CDR3 DNA is TGTGCCAGCATCGGTGGGGGACAGTATGGCTACACCTTC. This translates into CASIGGGQYGYTF.

This clone was seen only once. This chain uses TRBV7-2 with TRBJ1-4; possibly TRBD1 for D (6 bases). Germline values: CDR1 SGHTA, CDR2 FQGNSA. The V gene lost 5 bases and the J gene lost 7 bases, with 17 bases spanning the gap. The CDR3 has 15 residues. The chain's CDR3 is CASSRGAGEGEKLFF. The CDR3 DNA reads TGTGCCAGCAGCCGAGGGGCAGGGGAGGGTGAAAAACTGTTTTTT.

The V and J genes are TRBV7-2 and TRBJ2-7; D not resolved. In germline, CDR1 is SGHTA, CDR2 FQGNSA. Trimming shortened V by 5 bases and J by 2 bases, and 7 bases separated the two germline ends. This CDR3 comprises 12 residues. The chain's CDR3 is CASSRGAYEQYF. Written as DNA, the CDR3 is TGTGCCAGCAGCCGCGGCGCCTACGAGCAGTACTTC. Looking up the rest from reference TRBV7-2 and TRBJ2-7 gives the full variable domain: GAGVSQSPSNKVTEKGKDVELRCDPISGHTALYWYRQSLGQGLEFLIYFQGNSAPDKSGLPSDRFSAERTGGSVSTLTIQRTQQEDSAVYLCASSRGAYEQYFGPGTRLTVT.

This chain connects TRBV6-1 to TRBJ2-1; D perhaps matches TRBD2 (5 bases). The V gene's germline CDR1 is MNHNS and CDR2 SASEGT. CDR3 size: 14 residues. Trimming removed 11 bases at V and 3 bases at J, with 17 bases between. The CDR3 sequence: CASRGQAGYNEQFF. DNA for the CDR3: TGTGCCTCTAGAGGGCAGGCCGGCTACAATGAGCAGTTCTTC.

This clone was observed a few times. The chain recombines TRBV25-1 with TRBJ1-2, with 7 bases aligning to TRBD1. Germline CDR1 and CDR2: MGHDK and SYGVNS. The CDR3 contains 12 residues. The trim removed 4 bases at V and 7 bases at J, leaving 3 bases unmatched. The CDR3 region has the DNA TGTGCCAGCAGTGCACAGGGGACTGGCTACACCTTC. Its translation is CASSAQGTGYTF.

The V gene is TRBV5-1, the J gene TRBJ2-7, with TRBD1 identical over 9 bases. Germline assignment: CDR1 SGHRS and CDR2 YFSETQ. The CDR3 runs to 17 residues. Trimming cost V 1 base and J 0 bases; bases outside gene matches: 8. The chain's CDR3 is CASSLNIWDRDSYEQYF. As DNA, the CDR3 is TGCGCCAGCAGCTTGAATATTTGGGACAGGGACTCCTACGAGCAGTACTTC. The full variable domain, rest sourced from reference TRBV5-1 and TRBJ2-7, is KAGVTQTPRYLIKTRGQQVTLSCSPISGHRSVSWYQQTPGQGLQFLFEYFSETQRNKGNFPGRFSGRQFSNSRSEMNVSTLELGDSALYLCASSLNIWDRDSYEQYFGPGTRLTVT.

V usage is TRBV19 and J usage is TRBJ2-2; TRBD2 matches 10 bases. This CDR3 is 17 amino acids long. Germline lookup yields CDR1 LNHDA and CDR2 SQIVND (reference sequence). V lost 6 bases and J lost 0; bases outside the gene matches: 7. The DNA for the CDR3 is TGTGCCAGTAGCACCGGGACTAGCGACCCGAACACCGGGGAGCTGTTTTTT. Its protein product is CASSTGTSDPNTGELFF.

The chain links TRBV2 to TRBJ2-3; the D gene is possibly TRBD2 (7 bases). Trimming left V 7 bases short and J 7 bases short, with 15 bases between. Germline-derived CDR1 and CDR2 are SNHLY and FYNNEI. The CDR3 is 13 amino acids. The CDR3 DNA is TGTGCCAGCATCAAGGGGGAGGGGAATACGCAGTATTTT. Protein sequence: CASIKGEGNTQYF.

The chain employs TRBV5-4 and TRBJ2-7, with 8 bases lining up with TRBD2. The germline V gene encodes CDR1 SGHNT and CDR2 YYREEE (reference sequence). The CDR3 has 15 amino acids. The V gene end was trimmed by 0 bases and the J gene end by 2 bases; junction bases not matched to a gene: 4. CDR3 DNA: TGTGCCAGCAGCTTGGGTGCGGGGGGAACCTACGAGCAGTACTTC. Translation gives CASSLGAGGTYEQYF.

V is TRBV2 and J is TRBJ1-6; 11 bases are shared with TRBD1. The CDR3 extends over 18 amino acids. Per germline, CDR1 SNHLY and CDR2 FYNNEI. With V trimmed by 5 bases and J by 4 bases, 10 bases remained unmatched. CDR3 sequence (DNA): TGTGCCAGCAGTTCCGGGACAGGGGGGTCGGTATATAATTCACCCCTCCACTTT. Translation: CASSSGTGGSVYNSPLHF. Combining the CDR3 with reference TRBV2 and TRBJ1-6 gives the whole variable domain EPEVTQTPSHQVTQMGQEVILRCVPISNHLYFYWYRQILGQKVEFLVSFYNNEISEKSEIFDDQFSVERPDGSNFTLKIRSTKLEDSAMYFCASSSGTGGSVYNSPLHFGNGTRLTVT.

The genes are TRBV18 and TRBJ2-7; 10 bases are a match to TRBD1. CDR3 length: 14 amino acids. V was pared by 6 bases and J by 6 bases, with 8 bases of the junction left unmatched. Germline lookup yields CDR1 KGHSH and CDR2 LQKENI. Here the CDR3 reads CASSPSGQGLEQYF. CDR3 DNA: TGTGCCAGCTCGCCTTCGGGACAGGGGCTCGAGCAGTACTTC.

J is TRBJ2-3 and V is TRBV9; weak D call: TRBD1 (6 bases). Trimming shortened V by 7 bases and J by 2 bases, and 23 bases separated the two germline ends. The CDR3 sequence is 17 residues long. Looked up from germline, CDR1 is SGDLS and CDR2 is YYNGEE. The DNA for the CDR3 is TGTGCCAGCCAGAATCTAGGGGGAGCAACTTTCACAGATACGCAGTATTTT. Its translation is CASQNLGGATFTDTQYF.

This chain joins TRBV15 and TRBJ1-3; TRBD1 might be the D (6 bases). Germline V gene lookup returns CDR1 LNHNV and CDR2 YYDKDF (reference sequence). CDR3 length equals 19 residues. V was shortened by 0 bases and J by 0 bases, with 18 bases between the two germline ends. CDR3 bases: TGTGCCACCAGCAGAGATGCTTACCAGGGGCTACTCTCTGGAAACACCATATATTTT. This encodes CATSRDAYQGLLSGNTIYF.

The rearrangement joins TRBV4-1 to TRBJ2-7, with a possible D match to TRBD1 (6 bases). The ends were cut back, 0 bases at V and 4 bases at J, with 10 bases in the middle. CDR1 and CDR2 from the germline V gene are MGHRA and YSYEKL. The CDR3 length is 14 residues. CDR3 nucleotides: TGCGCCAGCAGCCAAGATGGACAGTATTACGAGCAGTACTTC. This codes for CASSQDGQYYEQYF.

This clone has only a few counts. This sequence joins TRBV2 and TRBJ2-3, with D uncertain. The CDR3 contains 12 residues. The germline V gene encodes CDR1 SNHLY and CDR2 FYNNEI. The V gene lost 7 bases and the J gene lost 2 bases, with 7 bases spanning the gap. The CDR3 sequence is CASTSDTDTQYF. CDR3 nucleotides: TGTGCCAGCACCTCAGACACAGATACGCAGTATTTT.

V usage is TRBV7-2 and J usage is TRBJ2-1, with 8 bases aligning to TRBD1. V gave up 4 bases and J gave up 10 bases; unmatched junction bases: 9. There are 14 residues in the CDR3. Germline-derived CDR1 and CDR2 are SGHTA and FQGNSA. Written as DNA, the CDR3 is TGTGCCAGCAGCTCGCGGACAGGGACAAGAGAGCAGTTCTTC. Protein: CASSSRTGTREQFF. Based on the CDR3 plus reference TRBV7-2 and TRBJ2-1, the full variable domain is GAGVSQSPSNKVTEKGKDVELRCDPISGHTALYWYRQSLGQGLEFLIYFQGNSAPDKSGLPSDRFSAERTGGSVSTLTIQRTQQEDSAVYLCASSSRTGTREQFFGPGTRLTVL.

V is TRBV27 and J is TRBJ1-1, with 8 bases lining up with TRBD1. This CDR3 is 15 amino acids long. Germline trimming cut 5 bases from V and 3 bases from J; bases unmatched to any gene: 8. The germline gives CDR1 MNHEY, CDR2 SMNVEV (reference sequence). The CDR3 DNA is TGTGCCAGCAGTCCAAGCGGGACAGGCTACACTGAAGCTTTCTTT. Translating gives CASSPSGTGYTEAFF.

This chain uses TRBV5-4 with TRBJ2-3, with D possibly being TRBD2 (7 bases). V lost 0 bases and J 2 bases, leaving 13 bases between the germline ends. This CDR3 is 16 amino acids long. The germline V gene encodes CDR1 SGHNT and CDR2 YYREEE (reference sequence). Here the CDR3 DNA reads TGTGCCAGCAGCTTGGGCGCGGGGGCCAACACAGATACGCAGTATTTT. Translating it yields CASSLGAGANTDTQYF. The full variable domain, with the rest looked up from reference TRBV5-4 and TRBJ2-3, is ETGVTQSPTHLIKTRGQQVTLRCSSQSGHNTVSWYQQALGQGPQFIFQYYREEENGRGNFPPRFSGLQFPNYSSELNVNALELDDSALYLCASSLGAGANTDTQYFGPGTRLTVL.

This chain links TRBV19 with TRBJ2-7; 11 nucleotides align to TRBD1. Per the germline V gene, CDR1 is LNHDA and CDR2 is SQIVND (reference sequence). The CDR3 consists of 14 residues. V shed 5 bases and J 5 bases; nucleotides not matched to a gene: 5. This CDR3 reads CASSPGQGADEQYF. CDR3 DNA sequence: TGTGCCAGTAGTCCCGGACAGGGGGCGGACGAGCAGTACTTC.